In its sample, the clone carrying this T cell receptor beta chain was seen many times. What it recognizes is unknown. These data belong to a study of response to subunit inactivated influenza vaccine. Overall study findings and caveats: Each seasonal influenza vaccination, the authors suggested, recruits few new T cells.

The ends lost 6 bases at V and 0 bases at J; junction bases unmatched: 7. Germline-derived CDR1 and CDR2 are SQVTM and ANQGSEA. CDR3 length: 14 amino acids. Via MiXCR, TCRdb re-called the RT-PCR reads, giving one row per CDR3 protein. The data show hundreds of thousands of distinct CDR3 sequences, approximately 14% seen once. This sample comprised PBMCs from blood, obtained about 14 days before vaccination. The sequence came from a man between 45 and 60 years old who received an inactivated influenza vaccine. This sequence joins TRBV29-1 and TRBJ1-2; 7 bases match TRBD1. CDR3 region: CSVRRDSSNYGYTF. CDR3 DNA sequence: TGCAGCGTCAGAAGGGACAGCTCTAACTATGGCTACACCTTC.